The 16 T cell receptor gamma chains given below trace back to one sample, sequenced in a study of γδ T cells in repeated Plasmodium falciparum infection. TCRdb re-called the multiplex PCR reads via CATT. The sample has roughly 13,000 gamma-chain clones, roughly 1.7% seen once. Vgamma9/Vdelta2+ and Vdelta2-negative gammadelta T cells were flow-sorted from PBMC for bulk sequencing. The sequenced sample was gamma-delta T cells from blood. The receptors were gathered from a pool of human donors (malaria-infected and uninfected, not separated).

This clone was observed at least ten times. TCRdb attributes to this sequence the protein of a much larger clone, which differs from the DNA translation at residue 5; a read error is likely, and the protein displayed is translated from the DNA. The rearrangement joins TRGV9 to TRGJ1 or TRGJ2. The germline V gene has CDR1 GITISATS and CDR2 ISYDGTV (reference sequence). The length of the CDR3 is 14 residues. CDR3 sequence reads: CALWGVPRGYKKLF. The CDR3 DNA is TGTGCCTTGTGGGGGGTGCCCAGGGGCTATAAGAAACTCTTT.

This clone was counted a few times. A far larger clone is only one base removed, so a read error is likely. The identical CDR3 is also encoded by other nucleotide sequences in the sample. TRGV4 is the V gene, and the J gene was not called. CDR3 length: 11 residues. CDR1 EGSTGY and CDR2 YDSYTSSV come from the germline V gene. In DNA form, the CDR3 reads TGTGCCACCTGGGATGACAAAAAAAAACTCTTT. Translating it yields CATWDDKKKLF.

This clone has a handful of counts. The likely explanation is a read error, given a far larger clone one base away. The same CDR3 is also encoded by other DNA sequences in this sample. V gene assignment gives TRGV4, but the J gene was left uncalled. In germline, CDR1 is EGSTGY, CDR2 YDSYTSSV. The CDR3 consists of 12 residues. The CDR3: CATWDVGYKKLF. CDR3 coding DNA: TGTGCCACCTGGGATGTAGGGTATAAGAAACTCTTC.

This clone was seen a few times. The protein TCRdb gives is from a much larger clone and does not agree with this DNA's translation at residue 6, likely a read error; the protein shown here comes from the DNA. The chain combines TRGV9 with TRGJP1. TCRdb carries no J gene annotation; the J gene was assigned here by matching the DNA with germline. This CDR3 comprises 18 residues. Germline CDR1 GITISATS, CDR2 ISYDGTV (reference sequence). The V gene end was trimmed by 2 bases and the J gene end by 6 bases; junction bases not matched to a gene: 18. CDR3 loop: CALWEEKTLFSSGWFKIF. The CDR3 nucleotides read TGTGCCTTGTGGGAGGAGAAAACTCTTTTTTCCTCTGGTTGGTTCAAGATATTT.

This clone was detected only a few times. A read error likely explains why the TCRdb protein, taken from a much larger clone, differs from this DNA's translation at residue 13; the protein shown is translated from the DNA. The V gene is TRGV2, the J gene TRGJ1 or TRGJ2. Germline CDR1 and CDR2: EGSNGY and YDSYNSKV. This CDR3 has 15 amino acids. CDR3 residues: CATWDGPGPDYKELF. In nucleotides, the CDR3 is TGTGCCACCTGGGACGGGCCAGGTCCGGATTATAAGGAACTCTTT.

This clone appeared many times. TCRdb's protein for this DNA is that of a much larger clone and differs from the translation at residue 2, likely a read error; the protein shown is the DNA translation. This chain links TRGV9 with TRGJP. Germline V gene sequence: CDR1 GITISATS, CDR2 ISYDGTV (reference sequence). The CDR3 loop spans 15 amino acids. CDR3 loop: CTLWEAGLGKKIKVF. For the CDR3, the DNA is TGTACCTTGTGGGAGGCGGGGCTGGGCAAAAAAATCAAGGTATTT.

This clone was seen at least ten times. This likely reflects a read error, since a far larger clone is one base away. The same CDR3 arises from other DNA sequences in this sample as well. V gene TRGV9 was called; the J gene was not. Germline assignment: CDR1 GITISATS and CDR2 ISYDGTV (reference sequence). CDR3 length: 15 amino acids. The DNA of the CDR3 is TGTGCCTTGTGGGAGGTGTTCCCTGCTTATTATAAGAAGCTCTTT. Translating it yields CALWEVFPAYYKKLF.

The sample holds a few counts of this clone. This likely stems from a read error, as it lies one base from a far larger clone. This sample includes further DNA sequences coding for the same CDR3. The CDR3 loop is CALWELPIFYYKKLF. As DNA, the CDR3 is TGTGCCTTGTGGGAGCTGCCGATTTTCTATTATAAGAAACTCTTT. V is TRGV9 and J is TRGJ1 or TRGJ2. Because TCRdb records no J gene, it was assigned here through a match of the DNA to germline. This CDR3 has 15 amino acids. Trimming cost V 3 bases and J 4 bases; bases outside gene matches: 12. Germline V gene sequence: CDR1 GITISATS, CDR2 ISYDGTV (reference sequence).

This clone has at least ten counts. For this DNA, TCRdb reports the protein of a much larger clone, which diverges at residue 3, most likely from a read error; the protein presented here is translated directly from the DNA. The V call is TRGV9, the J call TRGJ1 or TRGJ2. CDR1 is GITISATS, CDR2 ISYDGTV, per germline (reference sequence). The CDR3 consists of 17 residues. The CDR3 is CASWEVLGIGNYYKKLF. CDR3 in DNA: TGTGCCTCGTGGGAGGTGCTTGGGATAGGAAATTATTATAAGAAACTCTTT.

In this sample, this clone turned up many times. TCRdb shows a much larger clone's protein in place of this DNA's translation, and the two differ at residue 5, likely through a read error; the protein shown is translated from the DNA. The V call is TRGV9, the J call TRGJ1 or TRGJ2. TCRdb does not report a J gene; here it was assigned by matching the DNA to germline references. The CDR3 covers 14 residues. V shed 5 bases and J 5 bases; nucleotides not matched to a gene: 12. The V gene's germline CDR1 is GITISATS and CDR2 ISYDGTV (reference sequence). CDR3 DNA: TGTGCCTTGTGGGGTCCCTCGGGGGATTATAAGAAACTCTTT. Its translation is CALWGPSGDYKKLF.

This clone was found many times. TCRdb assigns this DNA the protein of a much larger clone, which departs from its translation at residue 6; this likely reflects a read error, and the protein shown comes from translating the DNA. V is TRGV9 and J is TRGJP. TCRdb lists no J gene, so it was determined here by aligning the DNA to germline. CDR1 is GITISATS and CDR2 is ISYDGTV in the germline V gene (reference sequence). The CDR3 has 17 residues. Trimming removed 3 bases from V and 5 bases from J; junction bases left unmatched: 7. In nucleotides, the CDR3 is TGTGCCTTGTGGGAGATGCGGGAAGAGTTGGGCAAAAAAATCAAGGTATTT. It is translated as CALWEMREELGKKIKVF.

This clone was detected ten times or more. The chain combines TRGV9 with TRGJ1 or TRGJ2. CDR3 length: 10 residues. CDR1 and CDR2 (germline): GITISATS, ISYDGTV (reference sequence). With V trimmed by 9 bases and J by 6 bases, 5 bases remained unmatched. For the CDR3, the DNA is TGTGCCTTGGTACGTTATAAGAAACTCTTT. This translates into CALVRYKKLF.

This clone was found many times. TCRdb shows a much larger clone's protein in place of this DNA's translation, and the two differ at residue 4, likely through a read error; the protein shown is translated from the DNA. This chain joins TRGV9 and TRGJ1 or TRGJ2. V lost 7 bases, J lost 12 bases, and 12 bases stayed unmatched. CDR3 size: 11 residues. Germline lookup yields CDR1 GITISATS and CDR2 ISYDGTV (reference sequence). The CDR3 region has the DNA TGTGCCTTGTGTGAGACCCCGGGGAAACTCTTT. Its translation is CALCETPGKLF.

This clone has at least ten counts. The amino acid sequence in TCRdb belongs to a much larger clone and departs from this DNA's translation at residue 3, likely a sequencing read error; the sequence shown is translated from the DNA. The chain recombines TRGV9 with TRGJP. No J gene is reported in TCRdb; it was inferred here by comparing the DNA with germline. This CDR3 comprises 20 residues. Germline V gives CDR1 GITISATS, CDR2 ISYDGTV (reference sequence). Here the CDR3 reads CASWEVEQWGKKLGKKIKVF. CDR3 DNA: TGTGCCTCGTGGGAGGTGGAGCAATGGGGCAAAAAGTTGGGCAAAAAAATCAAGGTATTT.

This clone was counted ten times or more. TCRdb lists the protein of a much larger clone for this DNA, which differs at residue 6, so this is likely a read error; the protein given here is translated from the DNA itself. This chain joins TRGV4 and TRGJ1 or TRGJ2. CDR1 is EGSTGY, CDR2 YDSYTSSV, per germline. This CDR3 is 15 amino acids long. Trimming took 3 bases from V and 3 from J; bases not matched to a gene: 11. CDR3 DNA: TGTGCCACCTGGGATAGCAAGGGAACTTATTATAAGAAACTCTTT. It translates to CATWDSKGTYYKKLF.

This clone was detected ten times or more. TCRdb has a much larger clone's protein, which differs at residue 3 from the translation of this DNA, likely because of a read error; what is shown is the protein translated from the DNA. The CDR3 bases are TGTGCCTCCTGGGATAGAGGTTATTATAAGAAACTCTTT. This encodes CASWDRGYYKKLF. V gene TRGV4 combines with J gene TRGJ1 or TRGJ2. The CDR3 runs to 13 residues. Germline V gives CDR1 EGSTGY, CDR2 YDSYTSSV.